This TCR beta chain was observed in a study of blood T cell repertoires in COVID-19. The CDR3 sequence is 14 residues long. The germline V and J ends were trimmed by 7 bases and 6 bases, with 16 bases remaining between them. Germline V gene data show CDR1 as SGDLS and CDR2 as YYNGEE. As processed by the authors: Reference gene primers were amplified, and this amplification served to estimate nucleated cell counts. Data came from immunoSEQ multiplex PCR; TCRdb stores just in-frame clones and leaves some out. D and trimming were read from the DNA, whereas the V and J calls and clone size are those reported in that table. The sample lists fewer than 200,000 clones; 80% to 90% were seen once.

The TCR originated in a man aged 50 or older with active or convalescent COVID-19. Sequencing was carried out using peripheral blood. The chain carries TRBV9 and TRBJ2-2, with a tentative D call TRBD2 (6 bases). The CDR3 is CASGPTSFPGELFF. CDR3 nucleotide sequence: TGTGCCAGCGGACCGACTAGTTTCCCCGGGGAGCTGTTTTTT.